These 15 T cell receptor beta chains were sequenced from one sample in a study of blood T cell repertoires in COVID-19. Repertoires were generated with immunoSEQ multiplex PCR, while TCRdb's copy carries only in-frame clones and drops some. The sample includes about 130,000 clones, roughly 86% of them seen just once. The sequencing sample was made of peripheral blood. These receptors were taken from a woman aged 50 to 65 who had recovered from COVID-19.

The rearrangement joins TRBV20-1 to TRBJ2-3; 9 nucleotides align to TRBD2. CDR1 is DFQATT and CDR2 is SNEGSKA in the germline V gene (reference sequence). This CDR3 is built from 14 residues. Unmatched junction bases numbered 3, after V lost 3 bases and J lost 2 bases. The CDR3 bases are TGCAGTGCTAGTCCGGGACTAGCCACAGATACGCAGTATTTT. Its protein is CSASPGLATDTQYF.

Many counts were recorded for this clone. The gene calls are TRBV7-3 and TRBJ2-3, with 11 bases identical to TRBD2. V gave up 6 bases and J gave up 6 bases; unmatched junction bases: 5. The CDR3 spans 14 residues. Germline V gives CDR1 SGHTA, CDR2 FQGTGA. The CDR3 DNA reads as TGTGCCAGCAGTAGCGGGGGGGCTTCGGATACGCAGTATTTT. Protein product: CASSSGGASDTQYF.

V is TRBV7-2 and J is TRBJ1-2; 7 bases map to TRBD1. Germline CDR1 is SGHTA and CDR2 is FQGNSA. There are 14 residues in the CDR3. Losses at the gene ends were 5 bases for V and 5 bases for J; bases not matched to a gene: 8. The CDR3, as DNA: TGTGCCAGCAGCCCCCGGACAGGTTTATATGGCTACACCTTC. Its translation is CASSPRTGLYGYTF.

J is TRBJ2-3 and V is TRBV6-1; D remains unclear. CDR1 is MNHNS, CDR2 SASEGT, per germline. The CDR3 sequence is 12 residues long. Trimming removed 1 base at V and 9 bases at J, with 8 bases between. DNA of the CDR3: TGTGCCAGCAGTGAAGGGGCAGCCACGCAGTATTTT. Its protein product is CASSEGAATQYF.

The chain links TRBV11-2 to TRBJ2-1; 12 positions agree with TRBD2. Trimming removed 1 base from V and 7 bases from J; junction bases left unmatched: 5. Germline CDR1 SGHAT, CDR2 FQNNGV. This CDR3 is built from 16 residues. The CDR3 reads CASSLGLAGVGNEQFF. The CDR3 region has the DNA TGTGCCAGCAGCTTAGGACTAGCGGGAGTGGGTAATGAGCAGTTCTTC.

The chain carries TRBV2 and TRBJ2-7; the D is unclear. Trimming pared 1 base from V and 3 bases from J, leaving 4 bases between. The CDR3 runs 12 residues. Germline-derived CDR1 and CDR2 are SNHLY and FYNNEI. CDR3 protein: CASSEGGYEQYF. CDR3 nucleotides: TGTGCCAGCAGTGAAGGAGGCTACGAGCAGTACTTC.

For the CDR3, the DNA is TGTGCCAGCAGCTTAAGGCGGGGAGAGACCCAGTACTTC. Residues: CASSLRRGETQYF. The chain combines TRBV7-9 with TRBJ2-5, with D possibly being TRBD2 (6 bases). The CDR3 is made up of 13 amino acids. Between the trimmed V and J ends, which lost 2 bases and 4 bases, there was a span of 8 bases. The germline CDR1 and CDR2 sequences are SEHNR and FQNEAQ (reference sequence).

J is TRBJ2-5 and V is TRBV5-1, with 10 bases aligning to TRBD1. J gave up 4 bases and V 5 bases, and 5 bases lay outside the gene matches. Per germline, CDR1 SGHRS and CDR2 YFSETQ. The CDR3 spans 14 residues. CDR3 coding DNA: TGCGCCAGCAGTTTCCGGGACAGGGGAGAGACCCAGTACTTC. Its translation: CASSFRDRGETQYF.

The V call is TRBV1, the J call TRBJ2-7; the D call in the table, TRBD2, was not verified against the DNA. TRBV1 is designated a pseudogene. There are 16 residues in the CDR3. Written as DNA, the CDR3 is TGCACCAGCAGCCGGGATAGCGGGGGACTTACCTACGAGCAGTACTTC. Translation gives CTSSRDSGGLTYEQYF.

The rearrangement uses TRBV19 and TRBJ2-7; a weak D match, TRBD1 (6 bases). Germline CDR1 reads LNHDA; CDR2 reads SQIVND (reference sequence). CDR3 size: 15 residues. Trimming cost V 3 bases and J 1 base, with 13 bases left between them. CDR3 bases: TGTGCCAGTAGTATCCGGAAAAGGGGGTCCTACGAGCAGTACTTC. Its translation is CASSIRKRGSYEQYF.

CDR3 protein: CASSLLGTVNTEAFF. CDR3 DNA: TGTGCCAGCAGCTTACTTGGGACAGTGAACACTGAAGCTTTCTTT. The V call is TRBV7-6, the J call TRBJ1-1; 7 bases line up with TRBD1. This CDR3 comprises 15 residues. Trimming cost V 2 bases and J 0 bases; bases outside gene matches: 3. CDR1 and CDR2 from the germline V gene are SGHVS and FNYEAQ. Full variable domain (missing parts from reference TRBV7-6 and TRBJ1-1): GAGVSQSPRYKVTKRGQDVALRCDPISGHVSLYWYRQALGQGPEFLTYFNYEAQQDKSGLPNDRFSAERPEGSISTLTIQRTEQRDSAMYRCASSLLGTVNTEAFFGQGTRLTVV.

The gene calls are TRBV12-3 or TRBV12-4 and TRBJ1-2, with a possible D match to TRBD1 (5 bases). The V and J ends lost 1 base and 8 bases respectively, with 11 bases between them. The CDR3 has 13 amino acids. DNA of the CDR3: TGTGCCAGCAGTTTAGGGGGCGGGGGGGGCTACACCTTC. It codes for CASSLGGGGGYTF.

The chain uses TRBV19 and TRBJ2-2, with 8 positions matching TRBD2. This CDR3 contains 15 residues. Germline CDR1 reads LNHDA; CDR2 reads SQIVND (reference sequence). Trimming cost V 5 bases and J 1 base; bases outside gene matches: 3. CDR3 coding DNA: TGTGCCAGTAGTGTGCGGGAGGAGAACACCGGGGAGCTGTTTTTT. Amino acid sequence: CASSVREENTGELFF.

CDR3 region: CASGSFTGGVRGYTF. CDR3 DNA sequence: TGTGCTAGTGGTTCCTTTACAGGGGGCGTTAGGGGCTACACCTTC. The chain uses TRBV12-5 and TRBJ1-2, with 9 bases fitting TRBD1. The CDR3 consists of 15 residues. The junction had 11 bases not matched to a gene; V was cut back by 4 bases and J by 8 bases. CDR1 LGHNT and CDR2 FRNRAP come from the germline V gene.

V gene TRBV19 combines with J gene TRBJ2-7, with D hard to call. This CDR3 is 11 amino acids long. V was trimmed by 3 bases and J by 5 bases, leaving 5 bases between them. Germline loops: CDR1 LNHDA, CDR2 SQIVND (reference sequence). The CDR3 sequence: CASSILDEQYF. The DNA of the CDR3 is TGTGCCAGTAGTATTCTAGACGAGCAGTACTTC.